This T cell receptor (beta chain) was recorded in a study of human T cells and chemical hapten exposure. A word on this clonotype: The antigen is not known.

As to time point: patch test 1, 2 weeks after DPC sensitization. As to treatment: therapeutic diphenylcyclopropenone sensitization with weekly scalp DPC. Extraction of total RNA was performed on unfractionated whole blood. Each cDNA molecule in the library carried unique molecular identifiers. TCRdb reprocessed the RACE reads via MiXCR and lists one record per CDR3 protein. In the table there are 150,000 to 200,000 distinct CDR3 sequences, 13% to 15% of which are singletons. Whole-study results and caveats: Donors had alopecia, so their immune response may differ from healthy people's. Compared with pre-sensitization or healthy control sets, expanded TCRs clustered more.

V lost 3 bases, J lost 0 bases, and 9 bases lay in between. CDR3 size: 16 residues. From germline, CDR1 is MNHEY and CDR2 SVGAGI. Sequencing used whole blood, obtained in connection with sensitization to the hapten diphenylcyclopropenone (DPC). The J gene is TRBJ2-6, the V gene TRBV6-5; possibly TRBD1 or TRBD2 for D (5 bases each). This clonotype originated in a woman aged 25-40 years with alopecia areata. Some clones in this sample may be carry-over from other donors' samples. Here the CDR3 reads CASSYGGPSGANVLTF. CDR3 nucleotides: TGTGCCAGCAGTTATGGGGGTCCCTCTGGGGCCAACGTCCTGACTTTC.